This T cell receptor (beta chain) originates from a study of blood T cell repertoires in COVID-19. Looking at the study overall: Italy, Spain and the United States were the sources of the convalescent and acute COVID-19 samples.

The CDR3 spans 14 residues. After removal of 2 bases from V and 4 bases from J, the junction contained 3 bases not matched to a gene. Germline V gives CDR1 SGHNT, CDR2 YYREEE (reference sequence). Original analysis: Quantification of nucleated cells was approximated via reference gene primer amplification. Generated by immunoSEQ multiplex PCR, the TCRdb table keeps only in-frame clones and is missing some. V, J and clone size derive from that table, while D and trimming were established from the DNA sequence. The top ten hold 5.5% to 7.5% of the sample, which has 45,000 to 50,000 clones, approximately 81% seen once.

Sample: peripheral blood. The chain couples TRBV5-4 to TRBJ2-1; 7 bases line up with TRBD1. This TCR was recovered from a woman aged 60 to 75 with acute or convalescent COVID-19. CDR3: CASSFRDSYNEQFF. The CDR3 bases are TGTGCCAGCAGCTTTCGGGACAGTTACAATGAGCAGTTCTTC.